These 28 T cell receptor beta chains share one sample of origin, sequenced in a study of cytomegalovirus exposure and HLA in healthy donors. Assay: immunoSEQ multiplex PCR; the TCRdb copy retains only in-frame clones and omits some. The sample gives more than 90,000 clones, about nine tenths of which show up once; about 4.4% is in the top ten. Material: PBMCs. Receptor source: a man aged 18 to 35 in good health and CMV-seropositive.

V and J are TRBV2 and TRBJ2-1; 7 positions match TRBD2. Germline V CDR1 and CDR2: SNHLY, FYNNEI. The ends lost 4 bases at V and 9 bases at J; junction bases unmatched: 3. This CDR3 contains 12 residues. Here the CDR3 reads CASSVWGGEQFF. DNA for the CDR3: TGTGCCAGCAGTGTCTGGGGGGGTGAGCAGTTCTTC.

CDR3 bases: TGTGCCAGTAAGAATGGACAGGGCTTTGGGGCCAACGTCCTGACTTTC. Translation: CASKNGQGFGANVLTF. The V call is TRBV19, the J call TRBJ2-6; 8 bases are a match to TRBD1. The CDR3 is 16 residues long. CDR1 and CDR2 (germline): LNHDA, SQIVND (reference sequence). V was clipped by 7 bases and J by 3 bases; unmatched bases: 8.

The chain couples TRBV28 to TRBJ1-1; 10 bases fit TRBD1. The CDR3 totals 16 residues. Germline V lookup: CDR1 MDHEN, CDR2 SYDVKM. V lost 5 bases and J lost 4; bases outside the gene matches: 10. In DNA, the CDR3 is TGTGCCAGCAGTCTCCCCGGACAGGGGGTTGGCACTGAAGCTTTCTTT. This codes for CASSLPGQGVGTEAFF.

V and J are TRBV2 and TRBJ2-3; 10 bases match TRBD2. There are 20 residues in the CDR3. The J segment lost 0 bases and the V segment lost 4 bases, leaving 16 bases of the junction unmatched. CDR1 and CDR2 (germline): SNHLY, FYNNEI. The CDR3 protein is CASSGAVSSGGYASTDTQYF. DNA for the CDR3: TGTGCCAGCAGTGGAGCTGTATCTAGCGGGGGATACGCTAGCACAGATACGCAGTATTTT.

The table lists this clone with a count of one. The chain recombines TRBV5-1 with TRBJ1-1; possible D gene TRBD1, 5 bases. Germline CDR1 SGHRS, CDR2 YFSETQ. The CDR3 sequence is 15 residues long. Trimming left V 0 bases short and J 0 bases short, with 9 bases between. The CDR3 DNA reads TGCGCCAGCAGCTTGGCCAGGGAAGTGAACACTGAAGCTTTCTTT. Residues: CASSLAREVNTEAFF.

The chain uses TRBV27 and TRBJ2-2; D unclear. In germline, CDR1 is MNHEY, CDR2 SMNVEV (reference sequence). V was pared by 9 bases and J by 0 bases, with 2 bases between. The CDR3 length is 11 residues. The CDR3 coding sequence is TGTGCCAGTACGAACACCGGGGAGCTGTTTTTT. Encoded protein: CASTNTGELFF.

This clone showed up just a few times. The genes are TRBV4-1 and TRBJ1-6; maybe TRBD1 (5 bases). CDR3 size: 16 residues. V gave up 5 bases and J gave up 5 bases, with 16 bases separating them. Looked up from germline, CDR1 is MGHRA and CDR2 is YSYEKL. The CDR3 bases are TGCGCCAGCAGCAATAGGGGAGGAATGGATAATTCACCCCTCCACTTT. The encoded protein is CASSNRGGMDNSPLHF.

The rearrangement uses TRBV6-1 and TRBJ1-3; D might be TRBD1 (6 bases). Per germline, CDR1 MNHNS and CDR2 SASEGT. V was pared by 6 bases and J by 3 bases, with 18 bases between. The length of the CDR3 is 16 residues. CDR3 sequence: CASREQGAGFGNTIYF. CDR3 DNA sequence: TGTGCCAGCAGAGAACAGGGAGCGGGTTTTGGAAACACCATATATTTT.

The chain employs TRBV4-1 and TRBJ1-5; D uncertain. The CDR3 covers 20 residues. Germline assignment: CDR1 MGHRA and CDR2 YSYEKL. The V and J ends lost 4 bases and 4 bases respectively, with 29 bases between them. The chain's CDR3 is CASSRSPALPKPGSNQPQHF. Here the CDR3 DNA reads TGCGCCAGCAGCCGCTCGCCCGCCCTCCCCAAGCCGGGATCTAATCAGCCCCAGCATTTT.

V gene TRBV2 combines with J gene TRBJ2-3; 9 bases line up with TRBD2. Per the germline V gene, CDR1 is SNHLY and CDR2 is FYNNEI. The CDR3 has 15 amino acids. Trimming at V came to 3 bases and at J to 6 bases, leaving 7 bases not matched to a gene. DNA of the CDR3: TGTGCCAGCAGTGAGGCGGGGGGGCTCAGGGATACGCAGTATTTT. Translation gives CASSEAGGLRDTQYF.

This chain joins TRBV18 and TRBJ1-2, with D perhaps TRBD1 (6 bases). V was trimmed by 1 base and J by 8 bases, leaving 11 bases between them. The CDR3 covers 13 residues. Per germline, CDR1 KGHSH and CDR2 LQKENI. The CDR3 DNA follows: TGTGCCAGCTCACCACGGCCAGGGGAAGGCTACACCTTC. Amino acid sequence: CASSPRPGEGYTF. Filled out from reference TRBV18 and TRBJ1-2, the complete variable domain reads NAGVMQNPRHLVRRRGQEARLRCSPMKGHSHVYWYRQLPEEGLKFMVYLQKENIIDESGMPKERFSAEFPKEGPSILRIQQVVRGDSAAYFCASSPRPGEGYTFGSGTRLTVV.

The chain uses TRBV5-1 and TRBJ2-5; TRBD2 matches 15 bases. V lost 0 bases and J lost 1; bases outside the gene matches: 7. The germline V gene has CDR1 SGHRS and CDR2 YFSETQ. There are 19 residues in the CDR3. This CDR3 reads CASSLGGTSGGTTQETQYF. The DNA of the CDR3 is TGCGCCAGCAGCTTGGGAGGGACTAGCGGGGGGACGACCCAAGAGACCCAGTACTTC.

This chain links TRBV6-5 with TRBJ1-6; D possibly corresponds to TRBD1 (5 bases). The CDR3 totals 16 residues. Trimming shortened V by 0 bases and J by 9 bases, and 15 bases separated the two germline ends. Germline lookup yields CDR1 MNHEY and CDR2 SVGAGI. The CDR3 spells CASSYSARGSSSPLHF. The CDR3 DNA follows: TGTGCCAGCAGTTACTCGGCCCGGGGGAGTAGTTCACCCCTCCACTTT.

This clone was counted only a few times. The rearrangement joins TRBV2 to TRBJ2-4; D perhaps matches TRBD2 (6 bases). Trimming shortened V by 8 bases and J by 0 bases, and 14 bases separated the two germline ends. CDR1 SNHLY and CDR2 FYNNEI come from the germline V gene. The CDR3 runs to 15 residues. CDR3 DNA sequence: TGTGCCAGCCTCCAGGAGGGTCTAGCCAAAAACATTCAGTACTTC. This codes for CASLQEGLAKNIQYF.

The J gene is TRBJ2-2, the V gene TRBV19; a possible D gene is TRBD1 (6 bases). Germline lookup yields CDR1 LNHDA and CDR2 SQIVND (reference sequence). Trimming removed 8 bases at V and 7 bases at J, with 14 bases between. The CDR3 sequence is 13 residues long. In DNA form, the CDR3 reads TGTGCCAGTGCCAGGGGAGCGAGCGGGGAGCTGTTTTTT. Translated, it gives CASARGASGELFF.

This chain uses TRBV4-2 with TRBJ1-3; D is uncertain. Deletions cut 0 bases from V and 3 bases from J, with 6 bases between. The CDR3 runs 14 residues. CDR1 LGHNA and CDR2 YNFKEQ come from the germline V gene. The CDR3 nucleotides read TGTGCCAGCAGCCAAGAACAGAGTGGAAACACCATATATTTT. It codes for CASSQEQSGNTIYF.

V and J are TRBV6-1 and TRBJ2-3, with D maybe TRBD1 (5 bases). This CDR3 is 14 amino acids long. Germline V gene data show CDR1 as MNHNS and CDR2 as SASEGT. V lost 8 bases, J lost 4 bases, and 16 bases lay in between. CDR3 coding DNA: TGTGCCAGCTCCCAGGGTCTAGGTGCAGATACGCAGTATTTT. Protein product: CASSQGLGADTQYF.

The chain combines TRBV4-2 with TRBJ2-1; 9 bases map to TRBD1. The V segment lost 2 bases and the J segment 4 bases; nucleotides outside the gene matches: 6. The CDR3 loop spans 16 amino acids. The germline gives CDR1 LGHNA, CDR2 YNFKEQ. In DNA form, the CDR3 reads TGTGCCAGCAGCCAACAAGGGACAGGGAAATACAATGAGCAGTTCTTC. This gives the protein CASSQQGTGKYNEQFF.

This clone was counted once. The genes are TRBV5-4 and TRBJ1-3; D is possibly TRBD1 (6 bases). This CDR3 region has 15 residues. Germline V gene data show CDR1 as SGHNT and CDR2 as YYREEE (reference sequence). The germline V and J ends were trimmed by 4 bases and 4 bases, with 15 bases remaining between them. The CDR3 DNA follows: TGTGCCAGCAGCCCAGGACAGCCAGGCGGAAACACCATATATTTT. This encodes CASSPGQPGGNTIYF.

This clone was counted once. The CDR3 bases are TGTGCCAGCAGCCCGTCGGCTAGCGGGGTTAGAAACATTCAGTACTTC. It encodes CASSPSASGVRNIQYF. The chain has TRBV5-4 and TRBJ2-4; the match to TRBD2 covers 9 bases. The germline V gene has CDR1 SGHNT and CDR2 YYREEE (reference sequence). Germline trimming cut 4 bases from V and 6 bases from J; bases unmatched to any gene: 11. This CDR3 is built from 16 residues.

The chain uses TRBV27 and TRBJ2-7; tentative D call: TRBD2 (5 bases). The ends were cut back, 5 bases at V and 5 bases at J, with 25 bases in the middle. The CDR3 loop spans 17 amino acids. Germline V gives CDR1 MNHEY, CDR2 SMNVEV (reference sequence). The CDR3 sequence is CASSPRLGRGNLDEQYF. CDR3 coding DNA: TGTGCCAGCAGTCCCCGGTTAGGGAGAGGGAACTTGGACGAGCAGTACTTC.

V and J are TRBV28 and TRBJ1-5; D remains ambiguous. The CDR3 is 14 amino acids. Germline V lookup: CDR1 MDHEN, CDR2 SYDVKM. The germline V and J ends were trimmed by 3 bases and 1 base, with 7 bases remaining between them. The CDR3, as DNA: TGTGCCAGCAGTTTTACAGAAAGCAATCAGCCCCAGCATTTT. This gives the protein CASSFTESNQPQHF.

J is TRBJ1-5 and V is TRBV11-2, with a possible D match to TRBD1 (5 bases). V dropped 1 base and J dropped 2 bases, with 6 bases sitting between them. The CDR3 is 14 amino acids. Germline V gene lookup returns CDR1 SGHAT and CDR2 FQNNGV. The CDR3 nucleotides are TGTGCCAGCAGCTTAGCGGGGGGCAATCAGCCCCAGCATTTT. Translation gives CASSLAGGNQPQHF.

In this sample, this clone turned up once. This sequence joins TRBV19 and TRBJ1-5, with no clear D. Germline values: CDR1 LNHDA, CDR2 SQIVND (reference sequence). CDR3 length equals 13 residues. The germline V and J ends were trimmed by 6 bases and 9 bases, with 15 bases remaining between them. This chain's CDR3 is CASRPGPVGPQHF. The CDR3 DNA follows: TGTGCCAGTAGGCCAGGTCCGGTGGGGCCCCAGCATTTT.

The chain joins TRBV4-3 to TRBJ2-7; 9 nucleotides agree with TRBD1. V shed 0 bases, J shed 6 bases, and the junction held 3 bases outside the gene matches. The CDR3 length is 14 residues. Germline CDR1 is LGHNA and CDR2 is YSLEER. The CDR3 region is CASSQETGGREQYF. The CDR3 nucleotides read TGCGCCAGCAGCCAAGAGACAGGGGGGCGCGAGCAGTACTTC.

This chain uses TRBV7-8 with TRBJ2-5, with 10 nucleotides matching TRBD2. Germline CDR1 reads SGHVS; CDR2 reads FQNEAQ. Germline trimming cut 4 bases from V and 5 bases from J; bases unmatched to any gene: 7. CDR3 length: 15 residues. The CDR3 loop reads CASSSQRGGWETQYF. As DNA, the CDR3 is TGTGCCAGCAGCTCGCAGCGGGGGGGATGGGAGACCCAGTACTTC. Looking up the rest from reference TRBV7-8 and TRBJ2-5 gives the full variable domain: GAGVSQSPRYKVAKRGQDVALRCDPISGHVSLFWYQQALGQGPEFLTYFQNEAQLDKSGLPSDRFFAERPEGSVSTLKIQRTQQEDSAVYLCASSSQRGGWETQYFGPGTRLLVL.

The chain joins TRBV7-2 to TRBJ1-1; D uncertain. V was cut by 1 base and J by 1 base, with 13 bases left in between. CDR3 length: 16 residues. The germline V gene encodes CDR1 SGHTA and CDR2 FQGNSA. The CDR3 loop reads CASSLGPLGGNTEAFF. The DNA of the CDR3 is TGTGCCAGCAGCTTAGGTCCCCTGGGAGGGAACACTGAAGCTTTCTTT.

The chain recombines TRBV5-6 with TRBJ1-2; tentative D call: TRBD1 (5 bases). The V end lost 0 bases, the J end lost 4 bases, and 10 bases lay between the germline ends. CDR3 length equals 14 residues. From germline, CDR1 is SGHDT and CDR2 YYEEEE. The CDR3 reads CASSLVQGSYGYTF. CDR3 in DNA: TGTGCCAGCAGCTTGGTTCAGGGATCCTATGGCTACACCTTC.